This T cell receptor beta chain was recovered during a study of blood T cell repertoires in COVID-19 (dated by TCRdb to the early 2020s). In the study overall: Samples covering the acute and convalescent phases of COVID-19 were provided by collaborators in the United States, Italy and Spain. The samples were drawn from the first 160 participants of the ongoing ImmuneRACE study and from under 1,500 subjects provided by 6 global collaborators. A freely available public database, intended as a resource for researchers studying the immune response to SARS-CoV-2, is where the repertoires were released. The prospective study material was composed of cDNA or gDNA derived from T cells, B-cell-depleted T cells, or PBMCs. Subjects who had been exposed to COVID-19, were actively infected with it, or had recovered from it provided the deeply sampled blood TCRbeta repertoires that made up the dataset. Where available, HLA class I and class II types were taken from metadata supplied by the sample provider and were not determined by assay-based typing. Nearly every sample came with metadata listing a de-identified subject ID, COVID-19 status, age in years and sex. Study-wide conclusions, independent of this receptor: The amount of clinical and demographic metadata varied by source and participant and was provided uncurated.

Notes on this clone: No cognate antigen has been identified for it. It has no much larger one-base neighbor in the sample; base qualities were not kept.

One collaborating source in Seattle enrolled patients during active infection and followed them longitudinally through the course of disease. Collaborating institutions collected whole blood in K2EDTA tubes following their own protocols. For TCRbeta analysis, collaborators shipped samples as frozen whole blood, isolated PBMCs, or DNA extracted from either of those sample types. TCRbeta CDR3 regions were amplified from genomic DNA by means of the immunoSEQ Assay, a bias-controlled multiplex PCR. Processing in the source paper ran as follows. The number of nucleated cells in each sample was estimated from the amplification of reference gene primers within the assay. To quantify the absolute abundance of each unique TCRbeta CDR3 rearrangement, sequence reads were collapsed and filtered. For each sample, productive Simpson clonality was calculated as the square root of Simpson's diversity index across productive rearrangements. TCRdb stores this immuneACCESS table with in-frame sequences only. Part of the clones is absent; in the studies checked, under half of the shortfall reflects unresolved V genes, and no reason is known for the rest. For V, J and clone size, that table is used; D and trimming come from the DNA. This sample is represented by roughly 410,000 clones; approximately 89% of them were singletons. Of the sample, 2% to 2.5% falls within the top ten clones.

The germline V gene yields KGHSH for CDR1 and LQKENI for CDR2. From the cysteine through the phenylalanine, the CDR3 covers 17 amino acids. The read is trimmed to its CDR3 DNA, 51 bases read in frame from base 1. V lost 2 bases and J lost 3 bases; the stretch between them is 16 bases long. This receptor was obtained from a woman aged 60-70 years with COVID-19, enrolled during active disease. Source material: peripheral blood. Recombination linked TRBV18 to TRBJ2-2, and perhaps TRBD2 as D gene, on 6 matching bases. The DNA sequence is given as TGTGCCAGCTCACCATCATTTGGGGGGACGTACACCGGGGAGCTGTTTTTT. Protein translation: CASSPSFGGTYTGELFF. With all but the CDR3 taken from the reference TRBV18 and TRBJ2-2 genes, the full variable domain is: NAGVMQNPRHLVRRRGQEARLRCSPMKGHSHVYWYRQLPEEGLKFMVYLQKENIIDESGMPKERFSAEFPKEGPSILRIQQVVRGDSAAYFCASSPSFGGTYTGELFFGEGSRLTVL.